These T cell receptor beta chains were read from a single sample in a study of control samples from healthy donors and cancer patients. Data came from immunoSEQ multiplex PCR; TCRdb stores just in-frame clones and leaves some out. The sample shows about 130,000 clones, 70% to 90% of them seen only once. The sample comprised blood. All receptors come from a man aged 45-65 years in good health. Both conserved end residues are part of each CDR3. A D gene is named only where the DNA matches it firmly. The size of a clone is reported for some rows only, either as once, few or many, or as a class for expanded clones.

d_gene: .
abundance: .
j_gene: TRBJ2-7
v_gene: TRBV5-1
CDR3aa: CASSFNRNSYEQYF
CDR3nt: TGCGCCAGCAGCTTCAATAGGAACAGCTACGAGCAGTACTTC

d_gene: .
abundance: once
j_gene: TRBJ1-2
v_gene: TRBV29-1
CDR3aa: CSVEFRQGGGGYTF
CDR3nt: TGCAGCGTTGAATTTCGGCAGGGTGGCGGTGGCTACACCTTC

d_gene: TRBD1
abundance: .
j_gene: TRBJ1-2
v_gene: TRBV7-9
CDR3aa: CASSFLQGDGYTF
CDR3nt: TGTGCCAGCAGCTTTTTACAGGGGGATGGCTACACCTTC

d_gene: TRBD1
abundance: .
j_gene: TRBJ1-1
v_gene: TRBV5-5
CDR3aa: CASSLVHRGVRLNTEAFF
CDR3nt: TGTGCCAGCAGCTTGGTTCACAGGGGGGTTCGTTTGAACACTGAAGCTTTCTTT

d_gene: TRBD1
abundance: .
j_gene: TRBJ2-3
v_gene: TRBV28
CDR3aa: CASSPTGTGRGDTQYF
CDR3nt: TGTGCCAGCAGTCCCACCGGGACAGGGCGCGGGGATACGCAGTATTTT

d_gene: .
abundance: .
j_gene: TRBJ2-7
v_gene: TRBV6-2/TRBV6-3
CDR3aa: CASSYGGRSGPSYEQYF
CDR3nt: TGTGCCAGCAGTTATGGGGGCAGGTCGGGGCCCTCCTACGAGCAGTACTTC

d_gene: TRBD2
abundance: .
j_gene: TRBJ2-3
v_gene: TRBV3-1/TRBV3-2
CDR3aa: CASSQDRTSGVNTQYF
CDR3nt: TGTGCCAGCAGCCAAGATCGGACTAGCGGCGTGAATACGCAGTATTTT

d_gene: .
abundance: .
j_gene: TRBJ2-3
v_gene: TRBV24-1
CDR3aa: CATSGWGGRTDTQYF
CDR3nt: TGTGCCACCAGTGGGTGGGGGGGCCGAACAGATACGCAGTATTTT

d_gene: TRBD1
abundance: .
j_gene: TRBJ2-2
v_gene: TRBV9
CDR3aa: CASSHRGVNTGELFF
CDR3nt: TGTGCCAGCAGTCACAGGGGGGTGAACACCGGGGAGCTGTTTTTT

d_gene: .
abundance: once
j_gene: TRBJ1-1
v_gene: TRBV28
CDR3aa: CASSPNLGVVPNTEAFF
CDR3nt: TGTGCCAGCAGTCCAAACCTCGGAGTAGTACCGAACACTGAAGCTTTCTTT